Given below is one T cell receptor beta chain in context. Antigen specificity is unknown. The CDR3 sequence is 13 residues long. Trimming removed 5 bases from V and 6 bases from J, with 14 bases in between. CDR1 and CDR2 from the germline V gene are GTSNPN and SVGIG (reference sequence). Any history of autoimmune disease or systemic immunosuppression disqualified patients. The data belong to a study of OX40 agonist ivuxolimab in advanced cancers. Study details: Participants could have had prior anti-PD-1, anti-PD-L1 or anti-CTLA-4 therapy, and around 40% had some. Findings and caveats of the study: Dose levels from 0.1 to 3.0 mg/kg saw CD4+ and CD8+ blood T cells expand clonally by week 6.

Sequencing used immunoSEQ multiplex PCR; TCRdb keeps in-frame clones, though not all of them. The profile shows tens of thousands of clones, approximately 86% of them singletons. This sequence joins TRBV30 and TRBJ2-4; D ambiguous. Sequences were derived from CD4+ or CD8+ T cells sorted from blood, sampled in a trial of the OX40 agonist ivuxolimab. This receptor was obtained from an adult with an advanced solid tumor such as melanoma, head and neck, liver or kidney cancer. The DNA of the CDR3 is TGTGCCTGGGGCACAAACGTCGGAAACATTCAGTACTTC. Amino acid sequence: CAWGTNVGNIQYF. Drawing the rest from reference TRBV30 and TRBJ2-4, the complete variable domain is SQTIHQWPATLVQPVGSPLSLECTVEGTSNPNLYWYRQAAGRGLQLLFYSVGIGQISSEVPQNLSASRPQDRQFILSSKKLLLSDSGFYLCAWGTNVGNIQYFGAGTRLSVL.